The rows below give T cell receptor beta chains drawn from one sample of a study of blood T cell repertoires in COVID-19. Here immunoSEQ multiplex PCR was the method, and the copy in TCRdb shows in-frame clones only, minus some. Of roughly 210,000 clones listed, around 84% are singletons. Sequenced material: peripheral blood. These receptor sequences come from a woman of 80 years or more with COVID-19, enrolled during active disease. The CDR3 runs from the conserved cysteine through the conserved F or W. D genes are given only for firm matches. Some rows mark clone size as missing; the rest say once, few, many or name a class of expanded clone.

v_gene	abundance	d_gene	j_gene	CDR3nt	CDR3aa
TRBV3-1/TRBV3-2	NA	TRBD1	TRBJ2-5	TGTGCCAGCACCGACAGGGGTTTTGAAGAGACCCAGTACTTC	CASTDRGFEETQYF
TRBV3-1/TRBV3-2	once	NA	TRBJ1-1	TGTGCCAGCAGCCAATTGAAAAGCGGGGTATCGGCTTTCTTT	CASSQLKSGVSAFF
TRBV7-2	NA	TRBD1	TRBJ2-2	TGTGCCAGCAGCTCCTTCCGGGGGACAGGAGCGAACACCGGGGAGCTGTTTTTT	CASSSFRGTGANTGELFF
TRBV5-6	NA	TRBD1	TRBJ1-5	TGTGCCAGCAGCTTGGCTCGACGGACAGGGGGGAATCAGCCCCAGCATTTT	CASSLARRTGGNQPQHF
TRBV4-2	NA	TRBD1	TRBJ1-1	TGTGCCAGCAGCCAAGTCCCGGGACAGGGTTTAACTGAAGCTTTCTTT	CASSQVPGQGLTEAFF
TRBV2	once	TRBD2	TRBJ2-5	TGTGCCAGCACGGGGGGTTTGCAAGAGACCCAGTACTTC	CASTGGLQETQYF
TRBV6-5	NA	TRBD1	TRBJ1-2	TGTGCCAGCAGTTACCCAGAACAGGGGGCCGAGGGCTACACCTTC	CASSYPEQGAEGYTF
TRBV4-1	NA	NA	TRBJ2-5	TGCGCCAGCAGCCAAGGTGGGGGCTGGGGGCAAGAGACCCAGTACTTC	CASSQGGGWGQETQYF
TRBV3-1/TRBV3-2	NA	NA	TRBJ1-3	TGTGCCAGCAGCCAGGAGAGCTCTGGAAACACCATATATTTT	CASSQESSGNTIYF
TRBV5-1	NA	NA	TRBJ1-2	TGCGCCAGCAGCTCCGGACTGGGCCGCGGCTACACCTTC	CASSSGLGRGYTF
TRBV27	NA	NA	TRBJ1-1	TGTGCCAGCAGTTTAAGATTGGTTTCTGGCTGGGGTCGGGAGGACCCCCGAACTTCCTCTGAAGCTTTCTTT	CASSLRLVSGWGREDPRTSSEAFF
TRBV7-2	NA	TRBD2	TRBJ2-1	TGTGCCAGCAGCTCCTTAGGGACTAGCGGACCTAAGAGCGAGCAGTTCTTC	CASSSLGTSGPKSEQFF
TRBV6-4	NA	TRBD1	TRBJ2-7	TGTGCCAGCAGTCCGGACGCACAGGGGTACGAGCAGTACTTC	CASSPDAQGYEQYF
TRBV24-1	NA	TRBD1	TRBJ2-3	TGTGCCACCAGTGAGGTTACAGGGGCAGATACGCAGTATTTT	CATSEVTGADTQYF
TRBV24-1	NA	TRBD1	TRBJ2-2	TGTGCCACCGAGCTACATATGAGGGGGACAGGGCGATATTTTACCGGGGAGCTGTTTTTT	CATELHMRGTGRYFTGELFF
TRBV29-1	NA	TRBD1	TRBJ1-5	TGCAGCGCCCAGACAGGGGACAATCAGCCCCAGCATTTT	CSAQTGDNQPQHF
TRBV18	NA	TRBD1	TRBJ2-1	TGTGCCAGCTCACCAACCCGGACAGGCCCGGCCAATGAGCAGTTCTTC	CASSPTRTGPANEQFF
TRBV10-3	NA	TRBD1	TRBJ2-1	TGTGCCATCAGTAGACAGGGGAACAATGAGCAGTTCTTC	CAISRQGNNEQFF
TRBV4-2	NA	NA	TRBJ2-7	TGTGCCAGCAGCCGTCTCGGGAACTCCTACGAGCAGTACTTC	CASSRLGNSYEQYF
TRBV5-5	NA	NA	TRBJ1-5	TGTGCCAGCAGCTTGGCTAATCAGCCCCAGCATTTT	CASSLANQPQHF
TRBV5-1	few	TRBD1	TRBJ2-7	TGCGCCAGCAGCTTAGACAGGGGTATGTACGAGCAGTACTTC	CASSLDRGMYEQYF
TRBV11-2	NA	NA	TRBJ1-2	TGTGCCAGCAGCGCCTTCAGGGGCAGTGATGGCTACACCTTC	CASSAFRGSDGYTF
TRBV15	NA	TRBD1	TRBJ1-5	TGTGCCACCAGCAGGAAGCTCGGGACAGGAAGCCGTTATAGCAATCAGCCCCAGCATTTT	CATSRKLGTGSRYSNQPQHF
TRBV3-1/TRBV3-2	NA	NA	TRBJ1-2	TGTGCCAGCAGCCGGAGGGAGTATAACTATGGCTACACCTTC	CASSRREYNYGYTF
TRBV7-9	NA	NA	TRBJ2-4	TGTGCCAGCAGCGTGGAAGTACAGTCCAAAAACATTCAGTACTTC	CASSVEVQSKNIQYF
TRBV19	NA	NA	TRBJ1-5	TGTGCCAGTCGGGAGGGAATACGCAATCAGCCCCAGCATTTT	CASREGIRNQPQHF
TRBV7-9	NA	NA	TRBJ2-3	TGTGCCAGCAGCCCAGCGAGGGGGGGAACTTTTTTAGATACGCAGTATTTT	CASSPARGGTFLDTQYF
TRBV11-2	NA	TRBD1	TRBJ2-2	TGTGCCAGCAGCTCGACAGGGACCTCAAACACCGGGGAGCTGTTTTTT	CASSSTGTSNTGELFF
TRBV11-2	NA	NA	TRBJ2-1	TGTGCCAGCAGTTTCCAAAGGACAAACAATGAGCAGTTCTTC	CASSFQRTNNEQFF
TRBV20-1	NA	NA	TRBJ2-1	TGCAGTGCTAGTTCGGGGAGCTCCTACAATGAGCAGTTCTTC	CSASSGSSYNEQFF
TRBV6-5	once	TRBD1	TRBJ1-4	TGTGCCAGCAGCTACGACAGGGAAAATGAAAAACTGTTTTTT	CASSYDRENEKLFF
TRBV5-1	NA	TRBD1	TRBJ1-4	TGCGCCAGCAGCGTTACTGGGACAGGGGGTGAAAAACTGTTTTTT	CASSVTGTGGEKLFF
TRBV9	once	TRBD1	TRBJ1-5	TGTGCCAGCAGCGGCGGGACAGGAAGTAGCAATCAGCCCCAGCATTTT	CASSGGTGSSNQPQHF